Included here is one T cell receptor (beta chain) sequence, with context. What it binds is unknown. The CDR3 totals 14 residues. The germline V gene has CDR1 SGHTA and CDR2 FQGTGA. The V and J ends lost 3 bases and 5 bases respectively, with 13 bases between them. Amplification used 60 Vbeta primers and 13 Jbeta primers. TCRdb's table, derived via immunoSEQ multiplex PCR, lists solely in-frame clones and lacks some. The profile shows around 110,000 clones, 60% to 70% of them singletons. This specimen belongs to a study of cytomegalovirus exposure and HLA in healthy donors. Study-level results: Researchers catalogued about 160 TCR beta chains as cytomegalovirus-associated.

The TCR was taken from a woman aged 35 to 49 in good health and CMV-seropositive. The chain uses TRBV7-3 and TRBJ2-5; D is possibly TRBD1 (5 bases). Sequenced material: PBMCs. DNA for the CDR3: TGTGCCAGCAGCTTGTCCCAGGGATCTGAGACCCAGTACTTC. As protein: CASSLSQGSETQYF.